These 6 T cell receptor beta chains came from one sample sequenced in a study of T cells in Graves' hyperthyroidism and ophthalmopathy. TCR beta CDR3 regions were amplified from RNA transcripts. The TCR CDR3 first-round RT-PCR relied on the HTBI primer set. In TCRdb, the multiplex PCR reads were re-called with MiXCR into one record per CDR3 protein. The sample has 300,000 to 450,000 distinct CDR3 sequences; less than 20% are singletons. Sequenced input: blood. The receptors stem from a man between 18 and 29 years old with Graves' ophthalmopathy.

In this sample, this clonotype turned up many times. The chain has TRBV5-1 and TRBJ1-2; the D is unclear. Per the germline V gene, CDR1 is SGHRS and CDR2 is YFSETQ. The CDR3 has 13 residues. V was clipped by 0 bases and J by 3 bases, with 6 bases between them. This CDR3 is CASSLDSDYGYTF. CDR3 DNA: TGCGCCAGCAGCTTGGACAGTGACTATGGCTACACCTTC. Full variable domain (remainder filled in from reference TRBV5-1 and TRBJ1-2): KAGVTQTPRYLIKTRGQQVTLSCSPISGHRSVSWYQQTPGQGLQFLFEYFSETQRNKGNFPGRFSGRQFSNSRSEMNVSTLELGDSALYLCASSLDSDYGYTFGSGTRLTVV.

This clonotype occurred many times. This sequence joins TRBV2 and TRBJ1-2, with 7 bases lining up with TRBD1. The junction had 4 bases not matched to a gene; V was cut back by 6 bases and J by 0 bases. The V gene's germline CDR1 is SNHLY and CDR2 FYNNEI. CDR3 length equals 14 residues. CDR3: CASSAGGTNYGYTF. The CDR3 DNA sequence: TGTGCCAGCAGCGCAGGGGGAACTAACTATGGCTACACCTTC. The full variable domain, its missing parts supplied by reference TRBV2 and TRBJ1-2, is EPEVTQTPSHQVTQMGQEVILRCVPISNHLYFYWYRQILGQKVEFLVSFYNNEISEKSEIFDDQFSVERPDGSNFTLKIRSTKLEDSAMYFCASSAGGTNYGYTFGSGTRLTVV.

This clonotype occurred many times. The rearrangement uses TRBV20-1 and TRBJ2-7, with D perhaps TRBD1 (5 bases). CDR3 length equals 13 residues. V lost 1 base and J lost 3, with 10 bases in between. Germline CDR1 and CDR2: DFQATT and SNEGSKA (reference sequence). The CDR3 reads CSARGPDSYEQYF. CDR3 bases: TGCAGTGCTAGAGGCCCCGACAGCTACGAGCAGTACTTC.

This clonotype was recorded at least ten times. V usage is TRBV13 and J usage is TRBJ1-1; no firm D call. V dropped 1 base and J dropped 0 bases, with 18 bases sitting between them. This CDR3 spans 18 amino acids. Germline V gene sequence: CDR1 PRHDT, CDR2 FYEKMQ (reference sequence). Here the CDR3 DNA reads TGTGCCAGCAGCTTAGACCAGACTTGGGCGGGGATGAACACTGAAGCTTTCTTT. Residues: CASSLDQTWAGMNTEAFF.

This clonotype was counted between two and nine times. The rearrangement joins TRBV5-1 to TRBJ1-2; D may be TRBD1 (5 bases). Germline-derived CDR1 and CDR2 are SGHRS and YFSETQ. Between the trimmed V and J ends, which lost 6 bases and 0 bases, there was a span of 9 bases. CDR3 length equals 13 residues. The chain's CDR3 is CASTGEANYGYTF. For the CDR3, the DNA is TGCGCCAGCACGGGGGAGGCTAACTATGGCTACACCTTC. Full variable domain (remainder filled in from reference TRBV5-1 and TRBJ1-2): KAGVTQTPRYLIKTRGQQVTLSCSPISGHRSVSWYQQTPGQGLQFLFEYFSETQRNKGNFPGRFSGRQFSNSRSEMNVSTLELGDSALYLCASTGEANYGYTFGSGTRLTVV.

This chain joins TRBV12-3 or TRBV12-4 and TRBJ1-2, with D possibly being TRBD1 (5 bases). V lost 6 bases to trimming and J lost 3 bases, with 14 bases between them. The CDR3 is 14 amino acids. The CDR3 bases are TGTGCCAGCAGCACCGCGACAGAAGACTATGGCTACACCTTC. The encoded protein is CASSTATEDYGYTF.